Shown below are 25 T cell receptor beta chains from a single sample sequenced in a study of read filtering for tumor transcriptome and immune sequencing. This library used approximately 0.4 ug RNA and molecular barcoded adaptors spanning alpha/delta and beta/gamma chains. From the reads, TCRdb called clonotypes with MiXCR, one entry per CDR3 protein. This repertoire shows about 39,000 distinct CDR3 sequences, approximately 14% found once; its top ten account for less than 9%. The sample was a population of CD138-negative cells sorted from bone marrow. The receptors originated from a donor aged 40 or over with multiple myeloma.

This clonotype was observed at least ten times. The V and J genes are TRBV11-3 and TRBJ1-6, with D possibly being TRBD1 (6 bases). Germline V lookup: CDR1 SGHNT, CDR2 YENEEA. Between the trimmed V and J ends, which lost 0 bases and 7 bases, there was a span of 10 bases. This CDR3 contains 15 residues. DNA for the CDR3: TGTGCCAGCAGCTTAGAATCCCAGGGGAATTCACCCCTCCACTTT. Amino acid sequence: CASSLESQGNSPLHF. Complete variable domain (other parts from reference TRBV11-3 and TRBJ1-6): EAGVVQSPRYKIIEKKQPVAFWCNPISGHNTLYWYLQNLGQGPELLIRYENEEAVDDSQLPKDRFSAERLKGVDSTLKIQPAELGDSAVYLCASSLESQGNSPLHFGNGTRLTVT.

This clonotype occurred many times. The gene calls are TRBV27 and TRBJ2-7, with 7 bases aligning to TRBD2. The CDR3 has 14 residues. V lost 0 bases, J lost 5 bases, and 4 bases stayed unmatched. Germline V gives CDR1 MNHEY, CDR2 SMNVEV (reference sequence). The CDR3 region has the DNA TGTGCCAGCAGTTTATCAGCGGGGTACAACGAGCAGTACTTC. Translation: CASSLSAGYNEQYF.

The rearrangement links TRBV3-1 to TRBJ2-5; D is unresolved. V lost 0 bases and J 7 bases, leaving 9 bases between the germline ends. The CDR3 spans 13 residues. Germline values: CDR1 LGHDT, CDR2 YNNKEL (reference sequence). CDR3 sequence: CASSQDTEVTQYF. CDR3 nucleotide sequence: TGTGCCAGCAGCCAAGATACAGAGGTGACCCAGTACTTC.

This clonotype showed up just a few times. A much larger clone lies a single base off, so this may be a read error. DNA for the CDR3: TGCAGCGTTAGGACAGGGGGCAGGAGCACTGAAGCTGTCTTT. Translated, it gives CSVRTGGRSTEAVF. The chain recombines TRBV29-1 with TRBJ1-1, with 11 bases identical to TRBD1. CDR1 SQVTM and CDR2 ANQGSEA come from the germline V gene. The CDR3 loop spans 14 amino acids.

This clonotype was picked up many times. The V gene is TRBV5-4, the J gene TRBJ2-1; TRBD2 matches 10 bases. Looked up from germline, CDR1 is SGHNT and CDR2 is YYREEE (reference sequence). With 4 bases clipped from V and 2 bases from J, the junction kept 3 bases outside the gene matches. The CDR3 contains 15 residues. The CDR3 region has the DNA TGTGCCAGCAGCCGTAGCGGGGGGCCCTACAATGAGCAGTTCTTC. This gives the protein CASSRSGGPYNEQFF.

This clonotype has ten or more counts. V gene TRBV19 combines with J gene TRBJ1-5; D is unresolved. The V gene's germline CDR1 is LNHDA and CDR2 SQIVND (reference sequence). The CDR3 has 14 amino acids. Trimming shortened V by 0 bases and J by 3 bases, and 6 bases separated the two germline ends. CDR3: CASSIEGANQPQHF. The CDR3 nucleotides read TGTGCCAGTAGTATAGAAGGAGCCAATCAGCCCCAGCATTTT.

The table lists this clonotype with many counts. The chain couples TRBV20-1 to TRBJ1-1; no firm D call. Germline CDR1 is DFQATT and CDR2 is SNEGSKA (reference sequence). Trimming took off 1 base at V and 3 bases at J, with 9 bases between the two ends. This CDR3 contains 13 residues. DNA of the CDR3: TGCAGTGCTAGAGTATCCCGGCACACTGAAGCTTTCTTT. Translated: CSARVSRHTEAFF.

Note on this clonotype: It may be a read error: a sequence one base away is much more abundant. The CDR3 nucleotides read TGTGCCGGCAGTCCAGGGTACCTCAATGAGCAGTTCTTC. This gives the protein CAGSPGYLNEQFF. The rearrangement uses TRBV12-3 or TRBV12-4 and TRBJ2-1; weak D call: TRBD1 (5 bases). The CDR3 spans 13 residues.

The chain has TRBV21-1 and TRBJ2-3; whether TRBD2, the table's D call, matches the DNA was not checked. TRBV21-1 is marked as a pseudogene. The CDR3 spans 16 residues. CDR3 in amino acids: CASNHPSAGLTDTQYF. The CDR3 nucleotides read TGTGCCAGCAACCATCCCTCGGCGGGGTTAACGGATACGCAGTATTTT.

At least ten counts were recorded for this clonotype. CDR3 sequence reads: CSVEWGHGYTF. DNA for the CDR3: TGCAGCGTTGAATGGGGACATGGCTACACCTTC. The gene calls are TRBV29-1 and TRBJ1-2, with D perhaps matching TRBD1 (5 bases). CDR1 is SQVTM and CDR2 is ANQGSEA in the germline V gene. This CDR3 is 11 amino acids long. V shed 2 bases and J shed 6 bases, with 7 bases lying between them.

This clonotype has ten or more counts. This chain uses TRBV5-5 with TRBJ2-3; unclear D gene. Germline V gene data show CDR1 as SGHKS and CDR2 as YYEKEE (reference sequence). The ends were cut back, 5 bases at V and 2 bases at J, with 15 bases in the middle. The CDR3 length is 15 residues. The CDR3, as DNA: TGTGCCAGCAGAATCGCGTGGCAGGCCACAGATACGCAGTATTTT. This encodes CASRIAWQATDTQYF.

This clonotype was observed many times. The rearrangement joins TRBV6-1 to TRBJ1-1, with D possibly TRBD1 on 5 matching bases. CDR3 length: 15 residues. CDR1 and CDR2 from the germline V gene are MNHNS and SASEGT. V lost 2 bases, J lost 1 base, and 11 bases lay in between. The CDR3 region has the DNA TGTGCCAGCAGTGAATTGAGCGGGGGGAACACTGAAGCTTTCTTT. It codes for CASSELSGGNTEAFF.

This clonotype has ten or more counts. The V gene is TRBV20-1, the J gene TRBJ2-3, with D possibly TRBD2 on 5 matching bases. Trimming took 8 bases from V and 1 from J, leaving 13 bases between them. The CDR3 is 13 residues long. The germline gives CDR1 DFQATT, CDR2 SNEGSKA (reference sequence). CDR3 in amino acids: CSTLTGGTDTQYF. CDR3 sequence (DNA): TGCAGTACCCTGACCGGGGGCACAGATACGCAGTATTTT.

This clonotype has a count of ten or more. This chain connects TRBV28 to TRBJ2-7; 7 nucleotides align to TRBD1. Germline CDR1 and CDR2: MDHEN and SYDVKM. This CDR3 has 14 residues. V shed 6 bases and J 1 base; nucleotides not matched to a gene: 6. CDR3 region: CASRTAGGSYEQYF. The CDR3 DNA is TGTGCCAGCAGAACGGCAGGGGGTTCCTACGAGCAGTACTTC.

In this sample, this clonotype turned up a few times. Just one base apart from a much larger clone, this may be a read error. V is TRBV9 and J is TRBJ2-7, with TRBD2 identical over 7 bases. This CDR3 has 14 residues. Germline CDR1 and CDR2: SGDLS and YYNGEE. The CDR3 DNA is TGTGCCAGCGGCGTGGGAGGGGACTCCTACGAGCAGTACTTC. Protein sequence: CASGVGGDSYEQYF. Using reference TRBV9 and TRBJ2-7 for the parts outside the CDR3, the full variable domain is DSGVTQTPKHLITATGQRVTLRCSPRSGDLSVYWYQQSLDQGLQFLIQYYNGEERAKGNILERFSAQQFPDLHSELNLSSLELGDSALYFCASGVGGDSYEQYFGPGTRLTVT.

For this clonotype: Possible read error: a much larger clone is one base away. DNA for the CDR3: TGTGCCAGAAGCAACGATAGAAAAGAGACCCAGTACTTC. Protein sequence: CARSNDRKETQYF. The chain couples TRBV21-1 to TRBJ2-5. TRBV21-1 is a known pseudogene. The CDR3 has 13 residues.

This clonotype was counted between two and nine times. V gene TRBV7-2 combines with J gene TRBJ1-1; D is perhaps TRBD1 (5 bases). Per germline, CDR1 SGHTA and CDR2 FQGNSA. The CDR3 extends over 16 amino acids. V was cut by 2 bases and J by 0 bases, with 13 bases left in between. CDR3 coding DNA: TGTGCCAGCAGCTTATGGGGACTCCTGATGAACACTGAAGCTTTCTTT. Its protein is CASSLWGLLMNTEAFF.

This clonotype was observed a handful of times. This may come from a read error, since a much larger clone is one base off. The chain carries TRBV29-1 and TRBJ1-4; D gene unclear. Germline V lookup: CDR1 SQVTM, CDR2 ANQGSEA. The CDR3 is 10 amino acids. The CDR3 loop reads CSVYNGKLFF. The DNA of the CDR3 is TGCAGCGTTTATAATGGAAAACTGTTTTTT.

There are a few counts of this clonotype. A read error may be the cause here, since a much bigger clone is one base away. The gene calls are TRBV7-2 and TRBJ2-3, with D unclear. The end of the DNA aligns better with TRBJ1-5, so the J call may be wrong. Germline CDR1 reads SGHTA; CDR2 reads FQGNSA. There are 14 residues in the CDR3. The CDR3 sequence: CASSLSPGSDTQHF. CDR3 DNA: TGTGCCAGCAGCTTATCCCCGGGATCAGATACGCAGCATTTT.

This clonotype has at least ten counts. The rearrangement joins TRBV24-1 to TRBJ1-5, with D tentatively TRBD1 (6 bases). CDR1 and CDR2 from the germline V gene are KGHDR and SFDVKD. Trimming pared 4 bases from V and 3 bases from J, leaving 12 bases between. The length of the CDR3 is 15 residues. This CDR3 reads CATSDSYRANQPQHF. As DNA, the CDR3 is TGTGCCACCAGTGACTCTTACAGGGCCAATCAGCCCCAGCATTTT.

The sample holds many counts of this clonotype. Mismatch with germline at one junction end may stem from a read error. CDR3 region: CASSLALPGRDYEQYF. CDR3 nucleotides: TGTGCTAGCAGCTTAGCGCTCCCAGGCAGGGATTACGAGCAGTACTTC. The chain is built from TRBV7-7 and TRBJ2-7; D is possibly TRBD1 or TRBD2 (5 bases each). This CDR3 comprises 16 residues. Germline V CDR1 and CDR2: SSHAT, FNYEAQ (reference sequence).

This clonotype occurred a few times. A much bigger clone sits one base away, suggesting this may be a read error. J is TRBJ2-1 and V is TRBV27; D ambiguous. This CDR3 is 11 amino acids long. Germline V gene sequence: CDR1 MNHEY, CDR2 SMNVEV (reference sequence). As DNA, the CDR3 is TGTGCCAGCAGTTTAGGGTCTGAGCGGTTCTTC. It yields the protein CASSLGSERFF.

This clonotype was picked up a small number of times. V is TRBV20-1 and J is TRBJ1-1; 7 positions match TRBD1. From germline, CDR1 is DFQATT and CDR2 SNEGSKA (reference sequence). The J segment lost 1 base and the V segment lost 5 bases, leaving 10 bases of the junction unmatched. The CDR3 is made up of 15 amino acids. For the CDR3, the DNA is TGCAGTGCTCCGAAGGGGGCTTCGACGAACACTGAAGCTTTCTTT. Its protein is CSAPKGASTNTEAFF.

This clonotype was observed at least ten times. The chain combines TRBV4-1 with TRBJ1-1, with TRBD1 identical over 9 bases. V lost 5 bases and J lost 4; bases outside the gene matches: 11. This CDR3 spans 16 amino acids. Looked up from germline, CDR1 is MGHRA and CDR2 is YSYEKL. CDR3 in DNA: TGCGCCAGCAGCATACGGGACAGGGCTTTCCGCACTGAAGCTTTCTTT. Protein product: CASSIRDRAFRTEAFF.

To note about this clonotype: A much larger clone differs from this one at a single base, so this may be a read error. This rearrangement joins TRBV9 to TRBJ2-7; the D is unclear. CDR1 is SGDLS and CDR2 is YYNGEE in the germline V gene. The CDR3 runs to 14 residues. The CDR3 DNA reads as TGTGCCAGCAGCGTAGATTTCTTTGCCTACAAGCAGTACTTC. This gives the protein CASSVDFFAYKQYF.